This T cell receptor (beta chain) emerged from a study of blood T cell repertoires in COVID-19. Overall study context: Whether acute or convalescent, the COVID-19 samples came from the United States, Italy and Spain.

CDR1 and CDR2 (germline): LNHNV, YYDKDF (reference sequence). Trimming cost V 0 bases and J 3 bases; bases outside gene matches: 1. The CDR3 spans 14 residues. In the original analysis: Estimation of nucleated cell counts relied on the amplification of reference gene primers. Profiled with immunoSEQ multiplex PCR; TCRdb holds only in-frame clones, not every one. Clonal size and the V and J genes are those of that table, whereas D and trimming came from the DNA. This sample carries roughly 25,000 clones, approximately 78% of them seen once, and the ten largest clones take over 8%. As regards this clone: The sample has other DNA sequences that encode this CDR3 too.

The V call is TRBV15, the J call TRBJ2-5; 7 positions agree with TRBD1. The TCR was taken from a human donor in a cohort sampled during active COVID-19. The sample taken for sequencing was peripheral blood. In DNA, the CDR3 is TGTGCCACCAGCAGAGACGGGACAGAAGAGACCCAGTACTTC. Its protein product is CATSRDGTEETQYF.